The present TCR beta chain was sequenced within a study of T cell responses to AZD1222 COVID-19 vaccine. Study summary: Doses given second, at about 4 or about 12 weeks, were pooled. Study observations and caveats: Possibly, clonal diversity was underestimated; donors were largely white British and included more females. Targets within unmutated variant regions were reportedly found for nearly half of spike-specific TCRs.

The assay was immunoSEQ multiplex PCR, and TCRdb's table has in-frame clones only and misses some. The sample lists some 120,000 clones; around 90% were seen once. Comments on this clone: No antigen is known for it.

Germline V gives CDR1 SQVTM, CDR2 ANQGSEA. This CDR3 has 12 amino acids. Trimming shortened V by 3 bases and J by 5 bases, and 7 bases separated the two germline ends. The chain has TRBV29-1 and TRBJ2-2; D remains ambiguous. This clonotype originated in an adult in good health. This specimen was peripheral blood, taken on day 0 of AZD1222 vaccination. The CDR3 bases are TGCAGCGTTGAGGGTGAGACCGGGGAGCTGTTTTTT. Its protein is CSVEGETGELFF.